The 12 T cell receptor beta chains presented below share a single source sample, sequenced in a study of T cell clusters in autoimmune cytopenias. About 37,500 genome equivalents of blood DNA were amplified for TRB. Multiplex touch-down PCR amplified TRB using TRB-A and TRB-B pools in one tube. TCRdb processed the multiplex PCR reads again and assigns one entry to each CDR3 protein, with no DNA. Recorded for this sample: under 9,000 distinct CDR3 sequences. Another study also made use of these data, one on T cell repertoires in aging, cancer and after chemotherapy.

Sequencing was done on a sample of peripheral blood. The receptors originated from a human donor in good health.

The chain carries TRBV11-2 and TRBJ2-3; TCRdb picks TRBD2, but there is no DNA to check that call. Germline V CDR1 and CDR2: SGHAT, FQNNGV. CDR3 length: 17 residues. The CDR3 spells CASSLLIRTRSTDTQYF.

The V call is TRBV12-3 or TRBV12-4, the J call TRBJ1-5; with no DNA, the TCRdb D assignment of TRBD1 cannot be verified. CDR3 length equals 13 residues. This CDR3 is CASGTGRGTPQHF.

This sequence joins TRBV29-1 and TRBJ1-5. This CDR3 has 13 residues. Germline V lookup: CDR1 SQVTM, CDR2 ANQGSEA. The CDR3 spells CSVETDRNQPQHF.

This chain uses TRBV30 with TRBJ2-5. Looked up from germline, CDR1 is GTSNPN and CDR2 is SVGIG (reference sequence). The CDR3 runs 16 residues. The CDR3 is CAWFRKGGVDKGTQYF.

The chain combines TRBV12-3 or TRBV12-4 with TRBJ2-5. This CDR3 has 13 amino acids. CDR3 protein: CASTKGLRETQYF.

CDR3 residues: CASSYSRWTSGDMDTDTQYF. V usage is TRBV6-6 and J usage is TRBJ2-3; lacking DNA, the TRBD2 call made by TCRdb goes unchecked. This CDR3 is 20 amino acids long. In germline, CDR1 is MNHNY, CDR2 SVGAGI (reference sequence).

The genes are TRBV5-5 and TRBJ1-5; TCRdb reports TRBD1, a call that lacks DNA to check it against. CDR1 and CDR2 (germline): SGHKS, YYEKEE (reference sequence). The CDR3 has 15 residues. CDR3 in amino acids: CASSLGGQGYQPQHF.

The rearrangement links TRBV27 to TRBJ1-1. This CDR3 spans 16 amino acids. The germline V gene encodes CDR1 MNHEY and CDR2 SMNVEV (reference sequence). CDR3 region: CASPQNPGSTNTEAFF.

The J gene is TRBJ2-5, the V gene TRBV27. From germline, CDR1 is MNHEY and CDR2 SMNVEV (reference sequence). The CDR3 runs to 13 residues. The CDR3 sequence is CASSLGLQETQYF.

This clonotype is labeled medium-sized based on frequency. The chain joins TRBV29-1 to TRBJ1-1; absent DNA, TCRdb's TRBD1 call cannot be checked. CDR3 size: 12 residues. Per the germline V gene, CDR1 is SQVTM and CDR2 is ANQGSEA. Here the CDR3 reads CSAGTGGAEAFF.

The chain couples TRBV11-1 to TRBJ2-1; TCRdb's D gene call, TRBD1, goes unchecked for lack of DNA. This CDR3 is built from 14 residues. Germline-derived CDR1 and CDR2 are SGHAT and FQDESV (reference sequence). The CDR3 reads CASSRRYGGNEQFF.

V gene TRBV7-9 combines with J gene TRBJ2-3. The length of the CDR3 is 13 residues. Germline V gene sequence: CDR1 SEHNR, CDR2 FQNEAQ (reference sequence). The CDR3 here is CASSLALADTQYF. The full variable domain, its missing parts supplied by reference TRBV7-9 and TRBJ2-3, is DTGVSQNPRHKITKRGQNVTFRCDPISEHNRLYWYRQTLGQGPEFLTYFQNEAQLEKSRLLSDRFSAERPKGSFSTLEIQRTEQGDSAMYLCASSLALADTQYFGPGTRLTVL.